A selection of T cell receptor beta chains follows, all from one sample in a study of cytomegalovirus exposure and HLA in healthy donors. Repertoires were generated with immunoSEQ multiplex PCR, while TCRdb's copy carries only in-frame clones and drops some. The sample comprises about 190,000 clones, 82% of which are singletons, and about 1.7% rests with the top ten. Sequencing was carried out using PBMCs. The receptors here all came from a woman aged 18-35 years in good health and CMV-seronegative. Both conserved end residues are part of each CDR3. Clone size is shown for a subset of rows, as once, few, many or a class of expanded clone.

TRBV7-9,TRBJ2-7,once,CSSTLGAGLSSYEQYF
TRBV4-3,TRBJ1-2,-,CASSQDGFSRQDGVYGYTF
TRBV27,TRBJ1-3,-,CASSLSGSGNTIYF
TRBV6-1,TRBJ2-7,few,CASRDISYEQYF
TRBV28,TRBJ2-5,-,CASSFEGSVLETQYF
TRBV7-9,TRBJ1-2,-,CSSSLAGGYGYTF
TRBV7-9,TRBJ1-5,-,CSSSYTEPLDNQPQHF
TRBV7-2,TRBJ2-4,-,CASGGVNIQYF
TRBV15,TRBJ2-1,-,CATSPPGLAYNEQFF
TRBV27,TRBJ2-7,once,CASSLSGGEAYEQYF
TRBV2,TRBJ1-5,-,CASSPGAVGNQPQHF
TRBV28,TRBJ1-2,-,CASSEGTANYGYTF
TRBV6-1,TRBJ1-2,-,CASSEQGSYGYTF
TRBV7-2,TRBJ2-1,-,CASSWTSGYYNEQFF
TRBV28,TRBJ2-5,-,CASSLPGEAGETQYF
TRBV5-1,TRBJ2-1,-,CASSADRGNNEQFF
TRBV11-2,TRBJ2-3,-,CASSPQRDIWPDTQYF
TRBV6-1,TRBJ2-5,-,CASKTGNGQETQYF